This TCR beta chain was sequenced in a study of T cells in women clearing cervical HPV infection. Whole-study results and caveats: CIN3+ cases had significantly higher TCR richness than controls; evenness did not differ.

V dropped 8 bases and J dropped 3; count of bases not matched to a gene: 10. CDR3 length: 15 amino acids. As regards this clone: Its antigen remains unknown. The DNA ends 3 residues before the CDR3 does, and the rest of the CDR3 is filled in from the germline J gene.

Repertoires were generated with immunoSEQ multiplex PCR, while TCRdb's copy carries only in-frame clones and drops some. This sample's table reports about 46,000 clones. All donors had a single incident cervical HPV16 infection, not prevalent. Sequenced sample: blood buffy coat. This chain connects TRBV23-1 to TRBJ2-1; 7 bases fit TRBD2. TRBV23-1 is reported as an ORF; its role is uncertain. The receptor was derived from a woman aged 18 to 69 with a cervical HPV16 infection that either progressed to CIN3+ or cleared (not recorded which). CDR3 DNA, as far as it was read: TGCGCCAGCTCCCCTTGGGCGGGAGTCTACAATGAG. It translates to CASSPWAGVYNE. The complete CDR3 protein is CASSPWAGVYNEQFF.